This TCR beta chain comes out of a study of cytomegalovirus exposure and HLA in healthy donors. Findings and limits, study-wide: As a later analysis showed, a missense DCLRE1C variant was linked to trimming of TCR beta V- and J-genes.

13 Jbeta primers and 60 Vbeta primers were used for the PCR. Produced via immunoSEQ multiplex PCR; TCRdb's table is partial and in-frame only. Counted here are some 250,000 clones, about 81% occurring once; the ten biggest clones make up 5% to 6%. With regard to this clone: Antigen specificity is unknown.

The length of the CDR3 is 15 residues. The germline V gene encodes CDR1 MNHEY and CDR2 SMNVEV (reference sequence). Losses at the gene ends were 2 bases for V and 6 bases for J; bases not matched to a gene: 7. This TCR derives from a woman in her thirties or forties in good health and CMV-seropositive. The chain joins TRBV27 to TRBJ2-5; TRBD2 matches 9 bases. The sequencing sample was made of PBMCs. CDR3 amino acids: CASSLMASGKKTQYF. DNA of the CDR3: TGTGCCAGCAGTTTAATGGCTAGCGGGAAGAAGACCCAGTACTTC.